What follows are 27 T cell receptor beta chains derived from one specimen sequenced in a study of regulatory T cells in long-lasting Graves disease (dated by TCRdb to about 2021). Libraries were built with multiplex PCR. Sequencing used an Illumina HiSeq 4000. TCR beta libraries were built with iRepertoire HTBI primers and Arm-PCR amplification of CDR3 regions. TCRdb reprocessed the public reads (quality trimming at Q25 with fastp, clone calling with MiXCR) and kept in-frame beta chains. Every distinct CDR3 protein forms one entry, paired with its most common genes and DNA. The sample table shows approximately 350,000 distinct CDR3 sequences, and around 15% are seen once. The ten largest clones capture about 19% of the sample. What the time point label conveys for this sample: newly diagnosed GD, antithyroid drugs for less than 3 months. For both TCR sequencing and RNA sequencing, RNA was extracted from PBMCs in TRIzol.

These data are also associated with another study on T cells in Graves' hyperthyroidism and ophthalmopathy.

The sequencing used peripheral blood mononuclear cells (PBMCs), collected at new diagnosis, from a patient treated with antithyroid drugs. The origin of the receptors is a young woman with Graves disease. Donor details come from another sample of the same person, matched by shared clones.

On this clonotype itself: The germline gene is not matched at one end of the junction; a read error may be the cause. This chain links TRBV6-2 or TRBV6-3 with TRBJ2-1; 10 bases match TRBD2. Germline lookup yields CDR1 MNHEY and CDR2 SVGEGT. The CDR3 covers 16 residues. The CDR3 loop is CASNLRAGGFGNGQFF. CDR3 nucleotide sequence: TGTGCCAGCAACCTACGAGCGGGGGGGTTCGGAAATGGGCAGTTCTTC.

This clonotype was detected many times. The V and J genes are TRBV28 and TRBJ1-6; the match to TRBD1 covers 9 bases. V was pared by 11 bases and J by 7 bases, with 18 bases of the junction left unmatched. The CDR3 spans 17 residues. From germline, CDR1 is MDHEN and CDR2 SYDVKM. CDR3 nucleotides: TGTGCCCACAGGACAGGGGAGAATTTTGGTGGGAATTCACCCCTCCACTTT. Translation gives CAHRTGENFGGNSPLHF.

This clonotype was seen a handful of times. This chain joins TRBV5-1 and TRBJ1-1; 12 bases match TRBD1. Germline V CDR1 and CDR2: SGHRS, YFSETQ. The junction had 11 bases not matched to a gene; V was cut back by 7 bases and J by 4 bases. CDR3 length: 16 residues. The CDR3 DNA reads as TGCGCCAGCCGCCGCGGGACAGGGGGCTCGGGCACTGAAGCTTTCTTT. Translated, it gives CASRRGTGGSGTEAFF.

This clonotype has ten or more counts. The CDR3 sequence: CASSQQTGRWNTGELFF. The CDR3, as DNA: TGCGCCAGCAGCCAACAAACAGGGAGATGGAACACCGGGGAGCTGTTTTTT. The chain links TRBV5-1 to TRBJ2-2, with D perhaps matching TRBD1 (6 bases). This CDR3 contains 17 residues. V was clipped by 4 bases and J by 1 base, with 17 bases between them. Per the germline V gene, CDR1 is SGHRS and CDR2 is YFSETQ.

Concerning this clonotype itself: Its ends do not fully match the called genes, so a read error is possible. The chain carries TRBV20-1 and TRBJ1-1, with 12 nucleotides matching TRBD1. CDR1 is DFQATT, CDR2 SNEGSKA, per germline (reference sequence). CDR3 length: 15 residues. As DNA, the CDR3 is TGCAGTGCAAGAGGGACAGGGGGCCGGAACACTGAAGCTTTCTTT. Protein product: CSARGTGGRNTEAFF.

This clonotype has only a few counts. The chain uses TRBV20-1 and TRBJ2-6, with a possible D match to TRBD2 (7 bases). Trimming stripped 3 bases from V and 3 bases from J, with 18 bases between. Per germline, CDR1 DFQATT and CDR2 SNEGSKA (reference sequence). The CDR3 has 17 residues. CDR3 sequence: CSASPRWGGNGANVLTF. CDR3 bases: TGCAGTGCTAGCCCCCGGTGGGGGGGCAATGGGGCCAACGTCCTGACTTTC.

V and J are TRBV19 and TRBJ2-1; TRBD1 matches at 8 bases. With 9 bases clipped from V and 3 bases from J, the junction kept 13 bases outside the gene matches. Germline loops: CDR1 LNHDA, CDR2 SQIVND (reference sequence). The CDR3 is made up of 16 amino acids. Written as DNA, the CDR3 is TGTGCCAGCCAGAAAAGGGAAGGACAGGGCTACAATGAGCAGTTCTTC. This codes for CASQKREGQGYNEQFF.

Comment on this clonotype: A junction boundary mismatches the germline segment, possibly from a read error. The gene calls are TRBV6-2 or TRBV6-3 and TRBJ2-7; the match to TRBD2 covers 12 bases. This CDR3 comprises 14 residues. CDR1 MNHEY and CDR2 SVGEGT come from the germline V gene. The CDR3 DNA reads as TGTGCCAGCAGTCTAGCGGGAGGGCCCTACGAGCGGTACTTC. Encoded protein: CASSLAGGPYERYF.

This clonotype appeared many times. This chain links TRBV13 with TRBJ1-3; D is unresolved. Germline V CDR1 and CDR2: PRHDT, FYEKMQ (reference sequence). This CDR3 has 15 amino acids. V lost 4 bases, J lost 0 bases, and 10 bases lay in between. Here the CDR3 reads CASSSGRHSGNTIYF. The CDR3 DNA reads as TGTGCCAGCAGCTCCGGACGCCACTCTGGAAACACCATATATTTT.

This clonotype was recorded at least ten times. The CDR3 nucleotides read TGTGCCAGCAGTTCCTCCCGCTCCCCAGGGAGGACCTACGAGCAGTACTTC. This encodes CASSSSRSPGRTYEQYF. This rearrangement joins TRBV6-2 or TRBV6-3 to TRBJ2-7; a weak D match, TRBD2 (6 bases). The CDR3 spans 17 residues. Looked up from germline, CDR1 is MNHEY and CDR2 is SVGEGT. Trimming removed 4 bases from V and 2 bases from J, with 21 bases in between.

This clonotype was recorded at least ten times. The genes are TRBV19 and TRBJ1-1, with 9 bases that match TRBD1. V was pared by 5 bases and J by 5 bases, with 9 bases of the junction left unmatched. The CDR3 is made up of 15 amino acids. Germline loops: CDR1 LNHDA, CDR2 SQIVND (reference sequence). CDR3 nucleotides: TGTGCCAGTAGTTTCCCCGGGACAGGGAAGACTGAAGCTTTCTTT. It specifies CASSFPGTGKTEAFF.

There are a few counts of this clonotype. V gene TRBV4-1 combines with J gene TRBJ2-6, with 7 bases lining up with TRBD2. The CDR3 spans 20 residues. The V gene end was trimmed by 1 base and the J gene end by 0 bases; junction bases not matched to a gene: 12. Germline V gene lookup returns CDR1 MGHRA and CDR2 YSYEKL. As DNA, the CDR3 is TGCGCCAGCAGCCAAGGCATAATAAGGGGCGGGAGCTCTGGGGCCAACGTCCTGACTTTC. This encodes CASSQGIIRGGSSGANVLTF.

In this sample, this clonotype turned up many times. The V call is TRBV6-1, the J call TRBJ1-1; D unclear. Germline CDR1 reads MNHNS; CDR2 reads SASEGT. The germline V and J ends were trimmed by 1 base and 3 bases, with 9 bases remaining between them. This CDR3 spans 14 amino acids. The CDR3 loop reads CASSEVGYHTEAFF. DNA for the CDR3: TGTGCCAGCAGTGAAGTGGGGTACCACACTGAAGCTTTCTTT.

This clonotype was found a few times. For the CDR3, the DNA is TGTGCCAGTAGTATCGGGCAGAATTCACCCCTCCACTTT. Translating gives CASSIGQNSPLHF. This chain joins TRBV19 and TRBJ1-6, with D unresolved. Trimming stripped 3 bases from V and 7 bases from J, with 7 bases between. Germline V gene data show CDR1 as LNHDA and CDR2 as SQIVND (reference sequence). CDR3 length: 13 residues.

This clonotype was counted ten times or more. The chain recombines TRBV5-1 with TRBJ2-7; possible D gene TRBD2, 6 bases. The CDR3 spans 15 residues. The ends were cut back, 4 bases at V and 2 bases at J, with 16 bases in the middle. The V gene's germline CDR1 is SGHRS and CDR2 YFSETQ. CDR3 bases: TGCGCCAGCAGCCTAGGCGGGGTCGCGACCTACGAGCAGTACTTC. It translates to CASSLGGVATYEQYF.

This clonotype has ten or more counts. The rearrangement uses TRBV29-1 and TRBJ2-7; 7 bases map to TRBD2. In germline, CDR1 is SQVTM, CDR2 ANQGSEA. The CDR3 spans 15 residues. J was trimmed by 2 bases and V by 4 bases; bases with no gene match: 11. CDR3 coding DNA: TGCAGCGTTGTGTCATGGGGGGGGACTCCCTACGAGCAGTACTTC. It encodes CSVVSWGGTPYEQYF.

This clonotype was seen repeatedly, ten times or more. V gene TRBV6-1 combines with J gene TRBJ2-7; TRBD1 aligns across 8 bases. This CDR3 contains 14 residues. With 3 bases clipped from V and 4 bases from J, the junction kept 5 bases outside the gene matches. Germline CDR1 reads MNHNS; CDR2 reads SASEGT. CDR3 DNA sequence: TGTGCCAGCAGTGAGACTACAGGGGGGTACGAGCAGTACTTC. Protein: CASSETTGGYEQYF.

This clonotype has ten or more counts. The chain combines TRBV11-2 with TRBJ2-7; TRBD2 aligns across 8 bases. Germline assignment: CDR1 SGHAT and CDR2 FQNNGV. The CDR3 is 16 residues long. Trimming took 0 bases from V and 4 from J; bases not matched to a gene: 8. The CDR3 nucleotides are TGTGCCAGCAGCTTAGATTACACTAGCGGAAGGTACGAGCAGTACTTC. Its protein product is CASSLDYTSGRYEQYF.

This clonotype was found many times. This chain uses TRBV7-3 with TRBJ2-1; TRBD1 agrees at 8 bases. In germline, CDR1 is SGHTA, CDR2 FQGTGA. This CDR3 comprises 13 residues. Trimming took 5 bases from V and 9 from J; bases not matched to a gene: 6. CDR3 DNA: TGTGCCAGCAGCGCAACAGGGGGACTTGAGCAGTTCTTC. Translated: CASSATGGLEQFF.

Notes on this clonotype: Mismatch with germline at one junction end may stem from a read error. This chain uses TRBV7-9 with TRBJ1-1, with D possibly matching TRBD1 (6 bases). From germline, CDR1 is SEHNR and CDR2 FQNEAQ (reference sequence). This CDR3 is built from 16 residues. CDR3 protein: CASSQDPTGPNTEAFF. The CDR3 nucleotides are TGCGCCAGCAGCCAGGACCCTACAGGGCCCAACACTGAAGCTTTCTTT. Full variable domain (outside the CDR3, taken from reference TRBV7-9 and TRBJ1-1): DTGVSQNPRHKITKRGQNVTFRCDPISEHNRLYWYRQTLGQGPEFLTYFQNEAQLEKSRLLSDRFSAERPKGSFSTLEIQRTEQGDSAMYLCASSQDPTGPNTEAFFGQGTRLTVV.

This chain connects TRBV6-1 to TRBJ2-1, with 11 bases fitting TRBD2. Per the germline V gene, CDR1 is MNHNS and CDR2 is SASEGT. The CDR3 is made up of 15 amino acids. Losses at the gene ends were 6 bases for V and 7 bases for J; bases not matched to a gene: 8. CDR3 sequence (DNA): TGTGCCAGCAGGGTAGCGGGGGGGCTTTATAATGAGCAGTTCTTC. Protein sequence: CASRVAGGLYNEQFF.

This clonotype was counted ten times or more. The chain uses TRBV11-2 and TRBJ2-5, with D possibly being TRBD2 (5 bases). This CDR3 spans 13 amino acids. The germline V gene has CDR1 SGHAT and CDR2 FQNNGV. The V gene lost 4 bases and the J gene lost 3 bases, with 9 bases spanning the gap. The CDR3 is CASSSWGEETQYF. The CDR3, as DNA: TGTGCCAGCAGCTCTTGGGGAGAAGAGACCCAGTACTTC.

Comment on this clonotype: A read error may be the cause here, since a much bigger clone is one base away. In nucleotides, the CDR3 is TGTGCCAGCAGTCTTCCCGAGACAGCGAACACTGAAGCTTTCTTT. Amino acid sequence: CASSLPETANTEAFF. The rearrangement uses TRBV28 and TRBJ1-1; D may be TRBD1 (5 bases). V lost 5 bases and J lost 1, with 14 bases in between. The CDR3 totals 15 residues. Germline loops: CDR1 MDHEN, CDR2 SYDVKM.

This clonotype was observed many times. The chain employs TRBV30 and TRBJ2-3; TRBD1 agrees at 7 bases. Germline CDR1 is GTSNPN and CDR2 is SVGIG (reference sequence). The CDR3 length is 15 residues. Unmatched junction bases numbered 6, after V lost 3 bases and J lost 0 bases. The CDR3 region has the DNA TGTGCCTGGAGCCTAACAGGGGACAGCACAGATACGCAGTATTTT. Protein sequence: CAWSLTGDSTDTQYF.

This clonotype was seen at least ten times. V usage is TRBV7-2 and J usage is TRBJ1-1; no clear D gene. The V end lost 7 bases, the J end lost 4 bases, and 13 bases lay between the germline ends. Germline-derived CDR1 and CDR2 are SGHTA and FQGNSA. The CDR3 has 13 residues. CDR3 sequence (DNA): TGTGCCAGCACAAACACACCACCCACTGAAGCTTTCTTT. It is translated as CASTNTPPTEAFF.

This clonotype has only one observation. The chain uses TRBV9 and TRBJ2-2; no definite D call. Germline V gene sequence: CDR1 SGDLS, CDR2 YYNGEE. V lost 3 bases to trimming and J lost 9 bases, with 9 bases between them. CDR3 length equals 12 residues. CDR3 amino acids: CASSAESRELFF. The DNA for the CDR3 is TGTGCCAGCAGCGCGGAGTCCAGGGAGCTGTTTTTT.

The CDR3 DNA sequence: TGTGCCAGCAGTTTCCGGGACACAACCTACGAGCAGTACTTC. Translation: CASSFRDTTYEQYF. The chain employs TRBV27 and TRBJ2-7, with D possibly matching TRBD1 (6 bases). The CDR3 sequence is 14 residues long. V shed 3 bases and J shed 2 bases, with 11 bases lying between them. The germline gives CDR1 MNHEY, CDR2 SMNVEV (reference sequence).